This T cell receptor beta chain was sequenced during a study of PD-L1 blockade in urothelial cancer. Overall study: Blood drawn 3 weeks (second dose) and 6 weeks after treatment start was analyzed. Study-wide results and caveats: Sub-median blood TCR clonality before treatment predicted longer survival.

Time point given: pretreatment peripheral blood. All patients carried locally advanced or metastatic urothelial carcinoma. A remark on this clone: What it recognizes is unknown.

Germline-derived CDR1 and CDR2 are MNHEY and SVGAGI. Trimming took off 0 bases at V and 2 bases at J, with 10 bases between the two ends. The CDR3 sequence is 16 residues long. Synthetic templates analogous to TCR were spiked into all PCRs individually. Data came from immunoSEQ multiplex PCR; TCRdb stores just in-frame clones and leaves some out. The sample comprises approximately 94,000 clones, roughly 87% of which are singletons, and roughly 2% rests with the top ten. The sequence was obtained from a man aged 60 to 75 with urothelial cancer. The sequences come from PBMCs, collected around atezolizumab (anti-PD-L1) treatment. This rearrangement joins TRBV6-5 to TRBJ1-4, with D tentatively TRBD1 (6 bases). The CDR3 loop is CASSYSHRVTNEKLFF. DNA for the CDR3: TGTGCCAGCAGTTACTCCCACAGGGTCACTAATGAAAAACTGTTTTTT.